This paragraph reports one T cell receptor beta chain. As yet, its antigen is unknown. In the same sample, other DNA sequences code for this CDR3. This specimen belongs to a study of T cell responses to AZD1222 COVID-19 vaccine. The table came from immunoSEQ multiplex PCR; TCRdb's copy has only in-frame clones and leaves some out. The sample records around 88,000 clones, roughly 90% being singletons. General observations from the study: Baseline testing showed seropositivity in only six or seven AZD1222 recipients. Unmutated regions of variants are reportedly targeted by nearly half of spike-specific TCRs. The donor cohort was predominantly white British with a female majority, and clonal diversity may have been underestimated. Across the whole spike, CD4 TCRs peaked at regions 160-218 and 743-854.

The sequencing here drew on peripheral blood, taken on day 0 of MenACWY control vaccination. The TCR sequence derives from an adult in good health.

For the CDR3, the DNA is TGTGCCAGCAGCGTAGACGGGGCCAATCAGCCCCAGCATTTT. As protein: CASSVDGANQPQHF. The chain is built from TRBV9 and TRBJ1-5; D is possibly TRBD1 (5 bases). In germline, CDR1 is SGDLS, CDR2 YYNGEE. Deletions cut 0 bases from V and 3 bases from J, with 7 bases between. The CDR3 runs 14 residues. The full variable domain, rest sourced from reference TRBV9 and TRBJ1-5, is DSGVTQTPKHLITATGQRVTLRCSPRSGDLSVYWYQQSLDQGLQFLIQYYNGEERAKGNILERFSAQQFPDLHSELNLSSLELGDSALYFCASSVDGANQPQHFGDGTRLSIL.